This is a list of T cell receptor beta chains from one sample in a study of Ad26.COV2.S vaccination and SARS-CoV-2 variants. Clones were read by immunoSEQ multiplex PCR, and TCRdb kept only the in-frame ones, dropping some. The repertoire holds approximately 400,000 clones, with roughly 85% as singletons. The sample in question was peripheral blood, obtained in a trial of Ad26.COV2.S vaccine versus placebo. All receptors come from a person aged 18-60 years who received the Ad26.COV2.S COVID-19 vaccine or a placebo. The conserved cysteine and the conserved F or W are not part of the CDR3 here.

j_call,v_call,cdr3_aa
TRBJ2-5,TRBV3-1/TRBV3-2,ASSQAWGAETQY
TRBJ2-3,TRBV18,ASSPSRGVTDTQY
TRBJ1-2,TRBV6-5,ASSPDGNYGYT
TRBJ2-1,TRBV11-2,ASSLGPRSEQF
TRBJ2-5,TRBV13,ASSSFRARADQETQY
TRBJ2-5,TRBV15,ATSRSRGSVVETQY
TRBJ2-1,TRBV25-1,ASREGRQF
TRBJ2-7,TRBV7-2,ASSGRAGGSYEQY
TRBJ2-1,TRBV7-6,ASTPPAWRGGSSYNEQF
TRBJ1-4,TRBV4-3,ASSRSGTSLNEKLF
TRBJ2-7,TRBV6-5,ASSYSRRGNYEQY
TRBJ2-3,TRBV2,ASSWDRQTTDTQY
TRBJ1-4,TRBV27,ASRTTTGSNEKLF
TRBJ1-6,TRBV11-2,ASSLDPLRGSPLH
TRBJ1-6,TRBV5-4,ASSFRGNSPLH
TRBJ1-1,TRBV6-5,ASVPLVAEAF
TRBJ1-6,TRBV4-1,ASSQEPQGLGSPLH
TRBJ1-3,TRBV4-2,ASSPTGEKGNTIY
TRBJ1-4,TRBV5-1,ASSPGTGTEKLF
TRBJ2-3,TRBV6-1,ASSALGFGTGGEDTQY
TRBJ1-6,TRBV15,ATSRDVTANSPLH
TRBJ1-1,TRBV12-3/TRBV12-4,ASSFQRNTEAF
TRBJ1-5,TRBV7-2,ASVPSGRYQPQH
TRBJ2-3,TRBV27,ASSKMGDTQY
TRBJ2-7,TRBV15,ATSESYLGGYEQY
TRBJ2-2,TRBV4-1,ASSPRDLRTGELF
TRBJ1-2,TRBV29-1,SVDRAREYGYT
TRBJ2-1,TRBV2,ASSGDQGQNEQF
TRBJ2-7,TRBV9,ASSVAGRSYEQY
TRBJ1-1,TRBV6-4,ASSEWGGEAEPNTEAF
TRBJ1-6,TRBV30,AWGRDGRIWNSPLH
TRBJ1-4,TRBV19,ASSRLGKSKEKLF
TRBJ1-4,TRBV7-9,ASSLRGLPNEKLF
TRBJ2-5,TRBV15,ATSRREGSETQY
TRBJ2-3,TRBV6-5,ASSYQGGTQY
TRBJ2-3,TRBV5-1,ASSLGGVWTDTQY
TRBJ2-6,TRBV6-5,ASMRVGANVLT
TRBJ1-4,TRBV12-3/TRBV12-4,ASRGTGDEKLF
TRBJ2-5,TRBV18,ASSPVQETQY
TRBJ2-2,TRBV6-5,ASSYRAGVNTGELF
TRBJ1-1,TRBV9,ASSVGSRLNTEAF
TRBJ2-3,TRBV19,ASSEAGGGNTQY
TRBJ2-7,TRBV3-1/TRBV3-2,ASPHEQY
TRBJ2-1,TRBV7-2,ASSLDRAGGSDEQF
TRBJ1-1,TRBV5-1,ASSFERQGAMTEAF
TRBJ1-1,TRBV6-5,ASRFQENTEAF
TRBJ2-5,TRBV6-5,ASSSGPGGTQY
TRBJ1-4,TRBV6-5,ASSYAGKKLF
TRBJ2-2,TRBV5-6,ASSLGTRVAGELF
TRBJ2-7,TRBV27,ASGYPGDYSSYEQY
TRBJ1-5,TRBV6-2/TRBV6-3,ASSRSFQENQPQH
TRBJ2-7,TRBV27,ASSFSGTADYEQY
TRBJ1-1,TRBV7-9,ASSLGENTEAF
TRBJ2-3,TRBV5-5,ASSPLTGADTQY
TRBJ1-3,TRBV6-6,ASRQDSGNTIY
TRBJ2-3,TRBV24-1,ATSHPGADTQY
TRBJ1-3,TRBV7-3,ASSFGLRNPSGNTIY
TRBJ1-3,TRBV6-5,ASSYSGHSSGNTIY
TRBJ2-3,TRBV29-1,SVARGLGFADTQY
TRBJ1-4,TRBV5-4,ASSAEERGADEKLF